This record looks at one T cell receptor (beta chain) sequence and its context. The antigen is undetermined. Profiling relied on immunoSEQ multiplex PCR, and the TCRdb table lists in-frame clones only, not all of them. The data hold just under 80,000 clones, with around 84% observed a single time. This entry belongs to a study of T cells in localized non-small cell lung cancer. The V end lost 3 bases, the J end lost 1 base, and 3 bases lay between the germline ends. Germline CDR1 and CDR2: SEHNR and FQNEAQ (reference sequence). The CDR3 covers 12 residues. Study-level results: Uninvolved adjacent lung had higher T cell clonality than tumor and all other tissues.

Here the sequenced sample was peripheral blood, taken before any cancer treatment. The receptor's source is a female donor of 60 years or more with stage I lung adenocarcinoma. This rearrangement joins TRBV7-9 to TRBJ1-1; D is unresolved. CDR3 amino acids: CASSFQNTEAFF. Written as DNA, the CDR3 is TGTGCCAGCAGCTTCCAGAACACTGAAGCTTTCTTT.